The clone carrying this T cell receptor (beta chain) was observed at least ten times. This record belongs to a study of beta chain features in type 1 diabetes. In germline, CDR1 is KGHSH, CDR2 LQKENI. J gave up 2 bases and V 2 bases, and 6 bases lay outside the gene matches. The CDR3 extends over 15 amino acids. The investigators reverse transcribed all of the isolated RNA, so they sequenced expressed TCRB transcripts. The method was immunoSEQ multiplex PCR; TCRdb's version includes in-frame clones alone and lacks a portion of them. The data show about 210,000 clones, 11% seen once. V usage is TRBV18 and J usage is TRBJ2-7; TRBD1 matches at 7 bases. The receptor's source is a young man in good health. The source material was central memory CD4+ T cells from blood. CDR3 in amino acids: CASSPGQVGPYEQYF. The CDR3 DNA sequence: TGTGCCAGCTCACCAGGACAGGTGGGCCCCTACGAGCAGTACTTC.